This entry features one TCR beta chain sequence. The target antigen is unknown. Time point indicated: patch test 1, 2 weeks after DPC sensitization. Regarding treatment: therapeutic diphenylcyclopropenone sensitization with weekly scalp DPC. Each donor was an alopecia patient between 18 and 70 years of age who qualified for DPC. TCRdb reanalysed the RACE reads using MiXCR and keeps one entry per CDR3 protein. The sample holds about 69,000 distinct CDR3 sequences, 30% to 35% seen once. These data originate in a study of human T cells and chemical hapten exposure. General study results and limits: TCRs at a frequency above 1 in 1000 stayed unchanged with DPC sensitization. PT1 expanded TCR counts and patch test score correlated positively.

Between the trimmed V and J ends, which lost 4 bases and 4 bases, there was a span of 15 bases. Germline CDR1 is LGHNA and CDR2 is YSLEER. The CDR3 is 15 residues long. The sample in question was whole blood, obtained in connection with sensitization to the hapten diphenylcyclopropenone (DPC). The chain couples TRBV4-3 to TRBJ2-3; D may correspond to TRBD1 or TRBD2 (6 bases each). This sequence originates from a man aged 35-49 years with alopecia areata. Some clones in this sample may be carry-over from other donors' samples. This chain's CDR3 is CASSREWGASDTQYF. CDR3 nucleotides: TGCGCCAGCAGCCGCGAGTGGGGGGCCTCAGATACGCAGTATTTT.